This is a list of T cell receptor beta chains from one sample in a study of blood T cell repertoires in COVID-19. Sequencing was performed with immunoSEQ multiplex PCR; in TCRdb, only in-frame clones are kept and a portion is missing. The sample records 200,000 to 250,000 clones, 65% to 90% being singletons. Sample: PBMCs or T cells enriched from blood (not recorded which). These receptors originate from a woman in her fifties or sixties with acute COVID-19. Both conserved end residues are part of each CDR3. D genes are given only for firm matches. Size is stated for part of the rows, as once, few or many counts, or as a class when the clone is expanded.

CDR3: CAWRPLLQGNYGYTF; DNA: TGTGCCTGGAGACCACTCTTACAGGGGAACTATGGCTACACCTTC; V: TRBV30; J: TRBJ1-2; size: few; D: TRBD1
CDR3: CAIGGYNQPQHF; DNA: TGTGCCATCGGCGGTTACAATCAGCCCCAGCATTTT; V: TRBV10-3; J: TRBJ1-5; size: .; D: .
CDR3: CASSQGADYVYNEQFF; DNA: TGTGCCAGTAGTCAAGGCGCTGACTACGTCTACAATGAGCAGTTCTTC; V: TRBV19; J: TRBJ2-1; size: .; D: .
CDR3: CASSGGPIPYEQYF; DNA: TGTGCCAGCAGTGGGGGGCCGATTCCCTACGAGCAGTACTTC; V: TRBV2; J: TRBJ2-7; size: .; D: .
CDR3: CASSQGGPNQFF; DNA: TGTGCCAGCAGCCAAGGGGGCCCTAATCAGTTCTTC; V: TRBV3-1/TRBV3-2; J: TRBJ2-1; size: few; D: .
CDR3: CASSQYRGMYTEAFF; DNA: TGTGCCAGCAGCCAGTACAGGGGGATGTATACTGAAGCTTTCTTT; V: TRBV3-1/TRBV3-2; J: TRBJ1-1; size: .; D: TRBD1
CDR3: CASSPVGEGETQYF; DNA: TGTGCCAGCAGCCCTGTGGGGGAGGGAGAGACCCAGTACTTC; V: TRBV11-2; J: TRBJ2-5; size: .; D: TRBD2
CDR3: CASSRGGNGYTF; DNA: TGTGCCAGCAGCCGGGGGGGGAATGGCTACACCTTC; V: TRBV7-2; J: TRBJ1-2; size: .; D: .
CDR3: CASSKECRDTSSYEQYF; DNA: TGTGCCAGCAGCAAAGAGTGTAGGGACACCAGCTCCTACGAGCAGTACTTC; V: TRBV21-1; J: TRBJ2-7; size: .; D: .
CDR3: CASSWAGDRGEKLFF; DNA: TGCGCCAGCAGCTGGGCCGGGGACAGGGGCGAAAAACTGTTTTTT; V: TRBV5-1; J: TRBJ1-4; size: .; D: TRBD1
CDR3: CSGDRVSTEAFF; DNA: TGCAGCGGGGACAGGGTCTCAACTGAAGCTTTCTTT; V: TRBV29-1; J: TRBJ1-1; size: once; D: TRBD1
CDR3: CATHPGTGSQPQHF; DNA: TGTGCCACCCACCCCGGGACAGGGAGCCAGCCCCAGCATTTT; V: TRBV19; J: TRBJ1-5; size: few; D: TRBD1
CDR3: CASNTVNTEAFF; DNA: TGTGCCAGTAACACAGTGAACACTGAAGCTTTCTTT; V: TRBV7-9; J: TRBJ1-1; size: .; D: .
CDR3: CSVERGTNTEAFF; DNA: TGCAGCGTTGAGCGGGGGACGAACACTGAAGCTTTCTTT; V: TRBV29-1; J: TRBJ1-1; size: .; D: .
CDR3: CASSIASRGSGNTIYF; DNA: TGTGCCAGTAGTATAGCGAGCAGGGGCTCTGGAAACACCATATATTTT; V: TRBV19; J: TRBJ1-3; size: .; D: .
CDR3: CASSGGGMNTEAFF; DNA: TGTGCCAGCAGCGGGGGCGGAATGAACACTGAAGCTTTCTTT; V: TRBV9; J: TRBJ1-1; size: .; D: .